This TCR beta chain was identified in a study of blood T cell repertoires in COVID-19. Sequenced by immunoSEQ multiplex PCR; TCRdb stores in-frame clones only, minus some. The sample holds more than 65,000 clones; 84% are singletons and the top ten take approximately 3.3%. V dropped 1 base and J dropped 12 bases, with 13 bases sitting between them. The CDR3 is 13 residues long. CDR1 is PRHDT, CDR2 FYEKMQ, per germline (reference sequence). Sequencing used peripheral blood. The rearrangement uses TRBV13 and TRBJ2-1, with D unclear. This TCR derives from a man aged 50 or older with acute or convalescent COVID-19. The CDR3 nucleotides read TGTGCCAGCAGCTTAGCTTTGAAGAACGGGCAGTTCTTC. Its translation is CASSLALKNGQFF.